This T cell receptor (beta chain) appears in the sequencing data of a study of T cell responses to AZD1222 COVID-19 vaccine. The study's findings and limits: At baseline, seropositivity was found in only 5 to 7 AZD1222 recipients.

This clone was detected only once. The antigen is not known. Germline assignment: CDR1 SGHNT and CDR2 YYREEE (reference sequence). V dropped 0 bases and J dropped 10; count of bases not matched to a gene: 4. This CDR3 spans 14 amino acids. Method: immunoSEQ multiplex PCR; TCRdb's copy keeps in-frame clones and lacks some. This sample has about 110,000 clones, with approximately 90% found just once. The sample in question was peripheral blood, obtained 28 days after the second AZD1222 dose. V is TRBV5-4 and J is TRBJ1-6, with 7 bases that match TRBD1. The source of this sequence is an adult who received the AZD1222 COVID-19 vaccine. As DNA, the CDR3 is TGTGCCAGCAGCTTGGAGGGGGCACAATCACCCCTCCACTTT. The encoded protein is CASSLEGAQSPLHF.